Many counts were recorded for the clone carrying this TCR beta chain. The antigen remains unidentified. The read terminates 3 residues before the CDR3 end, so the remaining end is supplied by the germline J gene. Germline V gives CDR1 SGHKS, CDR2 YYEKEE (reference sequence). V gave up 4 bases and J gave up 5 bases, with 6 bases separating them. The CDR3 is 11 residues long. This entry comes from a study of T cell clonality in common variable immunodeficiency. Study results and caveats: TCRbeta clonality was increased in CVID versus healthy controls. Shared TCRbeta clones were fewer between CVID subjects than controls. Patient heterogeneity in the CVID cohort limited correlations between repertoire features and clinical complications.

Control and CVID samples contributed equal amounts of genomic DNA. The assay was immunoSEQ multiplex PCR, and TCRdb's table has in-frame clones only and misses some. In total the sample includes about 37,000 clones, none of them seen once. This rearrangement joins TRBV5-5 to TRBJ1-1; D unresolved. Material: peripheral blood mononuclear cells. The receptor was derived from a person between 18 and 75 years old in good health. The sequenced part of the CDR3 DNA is TGTGCCAGCAGCCTCGGTACTGAA. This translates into CASSLGTE. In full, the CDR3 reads CASSLGTEAFF.